Listed here are 31 T cell receptor beta chains from one sample, sequenced in a study of blood T cell repertoires in COVID-19. Profiling relied on immunoSEQ multiplex PCR, and the TCRdb table lists in-frame clones only, not all of them. The table shows approximately 41,000 clones, with around 90% occurring only once. Sample: peripheral blood. These receptor sequences come from a man aged 45-65 years with active COVID-19.

The rearrangement links TRBV15 to TRBJ2-3; no clear D. Germline V CDR1 and CDR2: LNHNV, YYDKDF (reference sequence). The CDR3 runs to 13 residues. The V and J ends lost 5 bases and 1 base respectively, with 7 bases between them. The chain's CDR3 is CATSPTRTDTQYF. The CDR3 DNA follows: TGTGCCACCAGCCCCACACGCACAGATACGCAGTATTTT.

V gene TRBV18 combines with J gene TRBJ1-1; D is ambiguous. Germline V gives CDR1 KGHSH, CDR2 LQKENI. Trimming left V 6 bases short and J 1 base short, with 12 bases between. This CDR3 has 14 residues. The CDR3: CASSFEARNTEAFF. The CDR3 region has the DNA TGTGCCAGCTCCTTCGAAGCACGGAACACTGAAGCTTTCTTT.

The chain is built from TRBV5-1 and TRBJ1-6, with 9 bases identical to TRBD1. V was pared by 5 bases and J by 0 bases, with 9 bases of the junction left unmatched. This CDR3 region has 18 residues. Germline CDR1 and CDR2: SGHRS and YFSETQ. CDR3 protein: CASRSSGTGSSYNSPLHF. The CDR3 nucleotides read TGCGCCAGCAGGTCCTCCGGGACAGGGAGCTCCTATAATTCACCCCTCCACTTT.

The CDR3 reads CASSLVRNSYEQYF. Here the CDR3 DNA reads TGTGCCAGCAGCTTAGTCAGAAACTCCTACGAGCAGTACTTC. The V and J genes are TRBV13 and TRBJ2-7; no clear D gene. Trimming removed 1 base at V and 0 bases at J, with 7 bases between. Germline loops: CDR1 PRHDT, CDR2 FYEKMQ (reference sequence). The CDR3 extends over 14 amino acids.

V gene TRBV10-1 combines with J gene TRBJ2-3, with a possible D match to TRBD2 (5 bases). The CDR3 has 12 amino acids. V lost 6 bases to trimming and J lost 6 bases, with 10 bases between them. CDR1 is WNHNN and CDR2 is SYGVQD in the germline V gene (reference sequence). The CDR3, as DNA: TGCGCCAGCAGCGACTCGGGGGATACGCAGTATTTT. As protein: CASSDSGDTQYF.

This chain uses TRBV3-1 (or the pseudogene TRBV3-2) with TRBJ1-1, with 7 nucleotides matching TRBD1. With 2 bases clipped from V and 4 bases from J, the junction kept 4 bases outside the gene matches. Germline V gene data show CDR1 as LGHDT and CDR2 as YNNKEL (reference sequence). The CDR3 length is 14 residues. The CDR3 DNA reads as TGTGCCAGCAGCCAATACAGGGGAAGCACTGAAGCTTTCTTT. Its protein is CASSQYRGSTEAFF.

V and J are TRBV3-1 (or the pseudogene TRBV3-2) and TRBJ1-1; D may be TRBD1 (5 bases). The V end lost 10 bases, the J end lost 7 bases, and 13 bases lay between the germline ends. In germline, CDR1 is LGHDT, CDR2 YNNKEL (reference sequence). The CDR3 is 11 amino acids. The CDR3 here is CATRGRNEAFF. DNA of the CDR3: TGTGCCACCCGGGGGAGGAATGAAGCTTTCTTT.

The table lists this clone with a few counts. The chain recombines TRBV3-1 (or the pseudogene TRBV3-2) with TRBJ1-6; TRBD1 matches at 7 bases. This CDR3 is 15 amino acids long. V lost 4 bases to trimming and J lost 10 bases; unmatched junction nucleotides: 10. Germline V lookup: CDR1 LGHDT, CDR2 YNNKEL (reference sequence). The CDR3 here is CASSRLTGRGSPLHF. Here the CDR3 DNA reads TGTGCCAGCAGCCGACTGACAGGGAGAGGATCACCCCTCCACTTT.

This chain connects TRBV5-5 to TRBJ2-7; TRBD1 is a possible D gene (8 bases). With 3 bases removed from V and 6 bases from J, the gap between germline ends came to 19 bases. CDR1 SGHKS and CDR2 YYEKEE come from the germline V gene (reference sequence). This CDR3 comprises 15 residues. The CDR3 sequence: CASSSTGGAGAEQYF. In DNA, the CDR3 is TGTGCCAGCAGCTCCACAGGGGGTGCGGGGGCCGAGCAGTACTTC. The complete variable domain, with remaining parts taken from reference TRBV5-5 and TRBJ2-7, reads DAGVTQSPTHLIKTRGQQVTLRCSPISGHKSVSWYQQVLGQGPQFIFQYYEKEERGRGNFPDRFSARQFPNYSSELNVNALLLGDSALYLCASSSTGGAGAEQYFGPGTRLTVT.

The CDR3: CASSPGQGSSPLHF. The DNA for the CDR3 is TGTGCCAGCAGCCCGGGACAGGGGAGTTCACCCCTCCACTTT. The chain has TRBV7-2 and TRBJ1-6; the match to TRBD1 covers 10 bases. Losses at the gene ends were 5 bases for V and 9 bases for J; bases not matched to a gene: 4. Germline V gene sequence: CDR1 SGHTA, CDR2 FQGNSA. The length of the CDR3 is 14 residues.

This chain connects TRBV11-2 to TRBJ2-7; maybe TRBD1 (6 bases). This CDR3 has 13 amino acids. V was pared by 5 bases and J by 3 bases, with 11 bases between. CDR1 is SGHAT and CDR2 is FQNNGV in the germline V gene. The CDR3 DNA sequence: TGTGCCAGCAGCCCCAGGACAGTCTACGAGCAGTACTTC. It is translated as CASSPRTVYEQYF.

V is TRBV19 and J is TRBJ1-5; D not resolved. Germline-derived CDR1 and CDR2 are LNHDA and SQIVND (reference sequence). V shed 1 base and J shed 6 bases, with 13 bases lying between them. This CDR3 has 15 amino acids. CDR3 region: CASSIGGGFGQPQHF. The CDR3 DNA reads TGTGCCAGTAGTATAGGTGGAGGGTTCGGTCAGCCCCAGCATTTT.

In its sample, this clone was seen once. V and J are TRBV9 and TRBJ2-1, with 11 bases identical to TRBD1. Germline V gene lookup returns CDR1 SGDLS and CDR2 YYNGEE. V lost 4 bases, J lost 4 bases, and 10 bases stayed unmatched. This CDR3 spans 17 amino acids. DNA for the CDR3: TGTGCCAGCAGCACCCGGGACAGGGGGTATTCTTACAATGAGCAGTTCTTC. Its protein product is CASSTRDRGYSYNEQFF.

The J gene is TRBJ2-1, the V gene TRBV27; a possible D gene is TRBD1 (6 bases). CDR1 MNHEY and CDR2 SMNVEV come from the germline V gene (reference sequence). This CDR3 comprises 13 residues. Trimming removed 6 bases from V and 7 bases from J, with 13 bases in between. CDR3 region: CASRPQGWNEQFF. DNA for the CDR3: TGTGCCAGCAGACCCCAGGGGTGGAATGAGCAGTTCTTC.

Written as DNA, the CDR3 is TGTGCCAGCAGTTACGTAAGGGGCGCCGCCGGGGAGCTGTTTTTT. Translation gives CASSYVRGAAGELFF. The rearrangement joins TRBV6-6 to TRBJ2-2, with a possible D match to TRBD1 (5 bases). Trimming removed 2 bases at V and 6 bases at J, with 13 bases between. The CDR3 is 15 amino acids. Germline CDR1 is MNHNY and CDR2 is SVGAGI (reference sequence).

The CDR3 spells CASSSLTVYNEQFF. The CDR3, as DNA: TGTGCCAGCAGTTCTCTAACGGTATACAATGAGCAGTTCTTC. The rearrangement uses TRBV27 and TRBJ2-1; D is uncertain. Trimming took 4 bases from V and 4 from J, leaving 11 bases between them. Germline CDR1 MNHEY, CDR2 SMNVEV (reference sequence). This CDR3 has 14 amino acids.

The rearrangement uses TRBV9 and TRBJ2-5; 8 bases align to TRBD1. J was trimmed by 2 bases and V by 4 bases; bases with no gene match: 7. Germline CDR1 SGDLS, CDR2 YYNGEE. This CDR3 contains 15 residues. The CDR3: CASSPGTGDQETQYF. The CDR3, as DNA: TGTGCCAGCAGCCCCGGGACAGGCGATCAAGAGACCCAGTACTTC.

CDR3 loop: CASSSAREQYF. The CDR3 DNA follows: TGTGCCAGCAGCTCGGCGAGGGAGCAGTACTTC. The genes are TRBV6-2 or TRBV6-3 and TRBJ2-7, with unresolved D. This CDR3 contains 11 residues. The germline gives CDR1 MNHEY, CDR2 SVGEGT. V was shortened by 6 bases and J by 7 bases, with 10 bases between the two germline ends.

CDR3 amino acids: CASSPIYRYYGYTF. In DNA form, the CDR3 reads TGTGCCAGCAGCCCGATCTACAGGTACTATGGCTACACCTTC. V gene TRBV6-5 combines with J gene TRBJ1-2; a possible D gene is TRBD1 (5 bases). The CDR3 has 14 amino acids. Trimming stripped 6 bases from V and 3 bases from J, with 14 bases between. Germline assignment: CDR1 MNHEY and CDR2 SVGAGI.

This chain connects TRBV28 to TRBJ1-3; D unclear. This CDR3 comprises 15 residues. The germline gives CDR1 MDHEN, CDR2 SYDVKM. Deletions cut 5 bases from V and 0 bases from J, with 11 bases between. In DNA, the CDR3 is TGTGCCAGCAGTCTCCAACTCGTCTCTGGAAACACCATATATTTT. Amino acids: CASSLQLVSGNTIYF.

This chain connects TRBV27 to TRBJ2-7; TRBD1 matches 10 bases. CDR1 and CDR2 (germline): MNHEY, SMNVEV (reference sequence). The CDR3 is 14 residues long. J was trimmed by 7 bases and V by 2 bases; bases with no gene match: 5. The CDR3, as DNA: TGTGCCAGCAGTTTAACGGGACAGGGGCGAGAGCAGTACTTC. Protein product: CASSLTGQGREQYF.

The chain employs TRBV6-5 and TRBJ1-4; TRBD1 matches 8 bases. Germline CDR1 and CDR2: MNHEY and SVGAGI. The CDR3 is 15 residues long. V gave up 6 bases and J gave up 8 bases; unmatched junction bases: 11. In nucleotides, the CDR3 is TGTGCCAGCAGAGAGGGACAGGCAAGTCGAGAAAAACTGTTTTTT. It specifies CASREGQASREKLFF.

This chain joins TRBV10-1 and TRBJ2-2; a weak D match, TRBD2 (6 bases). This CDR3 region has 13 residues. From germline, CDR1 is WNHNN and CDR2 SYGVQD (reference sequence). The V gene lost 4 bases and the J gene lost 4 bases, with 7 bases spanning the gap. This CDR3 reads CASSAGVTGELFF. CDR3 nucleotide sequence: TGCGCCAGCAGTGCGGGGGTCACCGGGGAGCTGTTTTTT.

This chain connects TRBV6-6 to TRBJ2-1, with a possible D match to TRBD2 (6 bases). The CDR3 is 16 residues long. The V and J ends lost 5 bases and 0 bases respectively, with 14 bases between them. Germline CDR1 is MNHNY and CDR2 is SVGAGI (reference sequence). In DNA, the CDR3 is TGTGCCAGCAGTCCCCAGGACGGGAGCTCCTACAATGAGCAGTTCTTC. Residues: CASSPQDGSSYNEQFF.

The chain couples TRBV11-2 to TRBJ1-2; D not resolved. This CDR3 has 13 amino acids. Trimming removed 1 base from V and 2 bases from J, with 5 bases in between. Germline V CDR1 and CDR2: SGHAT, FQNNGV. The CDR3 loop is CASSLVENYGYTF. The CDR3 bases are TGTGCCAGCAGCTTAGTAGAGAACTATGGCTACACCTTC. Supplemented by reference TRBV11-2 and TRBJ1-2, the full variable domain reads EAGVAQSPRYKIIEKRQSVAFWCNPISGHATLYWYQQILGQGPKLLIQFQNNGVVDDSQLPKDRFSAERLKGVDSTLKIQPAKLEDSAVYLCASSLVENYGYTFGSGTRLTVV.

The chain joins TRBV7-3 to TRBJ2-3; D is possibly TRBD1 (6 bases). Trimming removed 2 bases at V and 3 bases at J, with 15 bases between. This CDR3 is built from 16 residues. Germline V gives CDR1 SGHTA, CDR2 FQGTGA. The CDR3 DNA reads TGTGCCAGCAGCTTAGGGACATCCTCAGGGACAGATACGCAGTATTTT. It yields the protein CASSLGTSSGTDTQYF.

This clone was seen just once. This rearrangement joins TRBV19 to TRBJ2-1, with 8 nucleotides matching TRBD2. V was clipped by 0 bases and J by 2 bases; unmatched bases: 9. Germline lookup yields CDR1 LNHDA and CDR2 SQIVND (reference sequence). The CDR3 runs to 18 residues. The CDR3 DNA reads as TGTGCCAGTAGTATAGATTCGGTGCTAGCGGGCCCCTACAATGAGCAGTTCTTC. This encodes CASSIDSVLAGPYNEQFF.

The chain carries TRBV15 and TRBJ1-1; 7 bases are shared with TRBD1. This CDR3 spans 16 amino acids. The V and J ends lost 0 bases and 5 bases, in that order; junction bases with no gene match: 9. Per germline, CDR1 LNHNV and CDR2 YYDKDF (reference sequence). Written as DNA, the CDR3 is TGTGCCACCAGCAGAGATAGGGCGACAGGGCAAACTGAAGCTTTCTTT. This codes for CATSRDRATGQTEAFF.

This sequence joins TRBV7-2 and TRBJ1-2; maybe TRBD1 (6 bases). This CDR3 is built from 13 residues. The V end lost 5 bases, the J end lost 3 bases, and 10 bases lay between the germline ends. The germline V gene has CDR1 SGHTA and CDR2 FQGNSA. DNA for the CDR3: TGTGCCAGCAGCGGGGGGGGCCACTATGGCTACACCTTC. Translated: CASSGGGHYGYTF.

This chain joins TRBV18 and TRBJ2-7; D possibly corresponds to TRBD1 (7 bases). Trimming left V 6 bases short and J 4 bases short, with 19 bases between. The germline V gene has CDR1 KGHSH and CDR2 LQKENI. The CDR3 is 15 amino acids. The CDR3 reads CASSESLEGAYEQYF. DNA of the CDR3: TGTGCCAGCTCTGAATCCTTGGAGGGGGCGTACGAGCAGTACTTC.

This clone was recorded once. This chain connects TRBV7-3 to TRBJ1-1; D is perhaps TRBD1 (6 bases). The ends were cut back, 5 bases at V and 8 bases at J, with 15 bases in the middle. The germline CDR1 and CDR2 sequences are SGHTA and FQGTGA. The CDR3 runs 13 residues. The CDR3 coding sequence is TGTGCCAGCAGCCGACTCAGGGGAACAGAAGCTTTCTTT. It is translated as CASSRLRGTEAFF.